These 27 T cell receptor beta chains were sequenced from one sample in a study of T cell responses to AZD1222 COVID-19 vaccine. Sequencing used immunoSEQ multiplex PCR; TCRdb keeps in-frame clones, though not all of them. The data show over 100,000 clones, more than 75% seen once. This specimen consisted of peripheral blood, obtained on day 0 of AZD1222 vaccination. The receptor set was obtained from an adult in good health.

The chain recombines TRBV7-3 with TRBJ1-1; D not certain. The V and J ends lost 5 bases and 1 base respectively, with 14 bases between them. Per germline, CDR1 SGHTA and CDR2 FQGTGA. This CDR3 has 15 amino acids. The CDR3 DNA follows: TGTGCCAGCAGCCCCACCGGACCCTCGAACACTGAAGCTTTCTTT. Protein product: CASSPTGPSNTEAFF. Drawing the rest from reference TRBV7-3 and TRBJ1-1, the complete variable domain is GAGVSQTPSNKVTEKGKYVELRCDPISGHTALYWYRQSLGQGPEFLIYFQGTGAADDSGLPNDRFFAVRPEGSVSTLKIQRTERGDSAVYLCASSPTGPSNTEAFFGQGTRLTVV.

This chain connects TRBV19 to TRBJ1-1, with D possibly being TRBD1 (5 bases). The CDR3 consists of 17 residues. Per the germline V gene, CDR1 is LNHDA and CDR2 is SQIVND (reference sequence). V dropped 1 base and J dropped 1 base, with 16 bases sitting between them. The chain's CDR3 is CASSIGRGGTGNTEAFF. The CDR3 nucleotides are TGTGCCAGTAGTATAGGTCGTGGCGGAACAGGGAACACTGAAGCTTTCTTT.

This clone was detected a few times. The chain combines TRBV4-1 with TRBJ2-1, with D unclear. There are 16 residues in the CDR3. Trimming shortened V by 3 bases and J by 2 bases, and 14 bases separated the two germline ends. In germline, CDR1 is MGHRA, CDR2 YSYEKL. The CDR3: CASSQGLLETYNEQFF. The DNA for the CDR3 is TGCGCCAGCAGCCAGGGCCTCTTGGAGACCTACAATGAGCAGTTCTTC.

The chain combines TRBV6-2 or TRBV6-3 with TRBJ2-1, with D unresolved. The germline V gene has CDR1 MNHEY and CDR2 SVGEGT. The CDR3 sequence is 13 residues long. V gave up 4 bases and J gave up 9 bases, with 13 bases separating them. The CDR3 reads CASSFRPNAEQFF. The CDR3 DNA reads TGTGCCAGCAGTTTTAGGCCTAACGCTGAGCAGTTCTTC.

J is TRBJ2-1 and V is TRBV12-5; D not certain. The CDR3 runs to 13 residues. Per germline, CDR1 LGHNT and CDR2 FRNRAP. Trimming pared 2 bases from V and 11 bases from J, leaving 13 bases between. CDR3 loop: CASGLSGERKQFF. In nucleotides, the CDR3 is TGTGCTAGTGGTTTGAGTGGGGAAAGGAAGCAGTTCTTC.

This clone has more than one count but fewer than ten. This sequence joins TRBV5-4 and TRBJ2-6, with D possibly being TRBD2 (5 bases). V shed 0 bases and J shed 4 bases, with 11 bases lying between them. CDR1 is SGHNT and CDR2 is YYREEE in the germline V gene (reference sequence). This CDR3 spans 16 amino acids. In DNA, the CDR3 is TGTGCCAGCAGCTTGGGAGGGATCTGGGGGGCCAACGTCCTGACTTTC. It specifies CASSLGGIWGANVLTF. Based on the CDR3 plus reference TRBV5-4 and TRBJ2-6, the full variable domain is ETGVTQSPTHLIKTRGQQVTLRCSSQSGHNTVSWYQQALGQGPQFIFQYYREEENGRGNFPPRFSGLQFPNYSSELNVNALELDDSALYLCASSLGGIWGANVLTFGAGSRLTVL.

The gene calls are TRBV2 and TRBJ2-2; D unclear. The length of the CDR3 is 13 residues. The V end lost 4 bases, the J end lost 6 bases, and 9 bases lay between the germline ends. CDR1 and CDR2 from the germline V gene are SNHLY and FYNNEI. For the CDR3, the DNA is TGTGCCAGCAGTGCAGAGTACCCCGGGGAGCTGTTTTTT. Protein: CASSAEYPGELFF.

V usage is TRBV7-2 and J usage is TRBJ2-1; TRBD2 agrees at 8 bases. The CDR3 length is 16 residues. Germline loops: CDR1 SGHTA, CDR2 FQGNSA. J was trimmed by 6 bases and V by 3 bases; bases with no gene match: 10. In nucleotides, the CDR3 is TGTGCCAGCAGCTTCCTCGGGACTAGAACGTCCAATGAGCAGTTCTTC. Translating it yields CASSFLGTRTSNEQFF. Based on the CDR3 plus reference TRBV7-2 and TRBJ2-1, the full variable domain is GAGVSQSPSNKVTEKGKDVELRCDPISGHTALYWYRQSLGQGLEFLIYFQGNSAPDKSGLPSDRFSAERTGGSVSTLTIQRTQQEDSAVYLCASSFLGTRTSNEQFFGPGTRLTVL.

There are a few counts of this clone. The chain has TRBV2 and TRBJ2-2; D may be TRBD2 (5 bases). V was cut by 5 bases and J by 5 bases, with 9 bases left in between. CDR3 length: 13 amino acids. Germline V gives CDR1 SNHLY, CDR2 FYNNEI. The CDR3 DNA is TGTGCCAGCAGTATCGACTATACCGGGGAGCTGTTTTTT. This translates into CASSIDYTGELFF. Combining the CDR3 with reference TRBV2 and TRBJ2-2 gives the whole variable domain EPEVTQTPSHQVTQMGQEVILRCVPISNHLYFYWYRQILGQKVEFLVSFYNNEISEKSEIFDDQFSVERPDGSNFTLKIRSTKLEDSAMYFCASSIDYTGELFFGEGSRLTVL.

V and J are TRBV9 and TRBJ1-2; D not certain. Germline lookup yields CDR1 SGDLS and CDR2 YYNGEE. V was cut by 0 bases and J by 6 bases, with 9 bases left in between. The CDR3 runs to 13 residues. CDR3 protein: CASSVEGVNGYTF. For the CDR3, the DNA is TGTGCCAGCAGCGTAGAGGGTGTGAATGGCTACACCTTC.

The CDR3 nucleotides are TGTGCCAGCGGGGTCCGGGACTTCCAAGAGACCCAGTACTTC. Translated: CASGVRDFQETQYF. This rearrangement joins TRBV11-2 to TRBJ2-5; weak D call: TRBD2 (6 bases). This CDR3 spans 14 amino acids. The V gene's germline CDR1 is SGHAT and CDR2 FQNNGV. Trimming took off 8 bases at V and 1 base at J, with 14 bases between the two ends.

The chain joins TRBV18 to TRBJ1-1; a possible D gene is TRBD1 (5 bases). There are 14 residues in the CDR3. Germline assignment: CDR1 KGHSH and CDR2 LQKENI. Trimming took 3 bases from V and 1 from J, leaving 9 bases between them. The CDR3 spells CASSPDITNTEAFF. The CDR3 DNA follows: TGTGCCAGCTCACCGGACATCACGAACACTGAAGCTTTCTTT.

CDR3 loop: CASSKYRGQETQYF. Written as DNA, the CDR3 is TGTGCCAGTAGTAAATACAGGGGGCAAGAGACCCAGTACTTC. V and J are TRBV19 and TRBJ2-5, with 8 positions matching TRBD1. Germline V lookup: CDR1 LNHDA, CDR2 SQIVND (reference sequence). The ends lost 4 bases at V and 2 bases at J; junction bases unmatched: 3. The CDR3 covers 14 residues.

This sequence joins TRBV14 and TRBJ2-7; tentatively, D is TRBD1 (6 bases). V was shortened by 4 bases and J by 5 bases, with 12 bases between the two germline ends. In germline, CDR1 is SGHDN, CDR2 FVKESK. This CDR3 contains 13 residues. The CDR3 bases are TGTGCCAGCAGCCCAAGGACAGTTAACGAGCAGTACTTC. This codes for CASSPRTVNEQYF.

The CDR3: CASSSQIGTTNTGELFF. CDR3 in DNA: TGTGCCAGCAGCTCCCAAATCGGGACGACGAACACCGGGGAGCTGTTTTTT. The chain combines TRBV9 with TRBJ2-2; D tentatively fits TRBD1 or TRBD2 (5 bases each). This CDR3 is built from 17 residues. V was cut by 4 bases and J by 0 bases, with 16 bases left in between. The germline V gene encodes CDR1 SGDLS and CDR2 YYNGEE.

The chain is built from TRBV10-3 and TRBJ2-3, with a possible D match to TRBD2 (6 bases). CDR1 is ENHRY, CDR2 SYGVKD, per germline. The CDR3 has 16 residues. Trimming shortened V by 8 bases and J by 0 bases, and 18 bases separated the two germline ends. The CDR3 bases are TGTGCCATCGGGGGAGGTAGGGGAACTAGCACAGATACGCAGTATTTT. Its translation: CAIGGGRGTSTDTQYF.

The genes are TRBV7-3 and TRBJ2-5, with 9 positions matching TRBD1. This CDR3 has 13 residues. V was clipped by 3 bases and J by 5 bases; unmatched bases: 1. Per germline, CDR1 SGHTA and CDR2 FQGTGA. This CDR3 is CASSFGQGETQYF. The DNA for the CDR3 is TGTGCCAGCAGCTTTGGACAGGGGGAGACCCAGTACTTC.

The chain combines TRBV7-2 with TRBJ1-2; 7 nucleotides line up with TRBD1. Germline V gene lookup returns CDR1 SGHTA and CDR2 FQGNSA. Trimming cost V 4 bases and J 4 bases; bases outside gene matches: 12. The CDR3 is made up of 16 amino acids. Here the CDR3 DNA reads TGTGCCAGCAGCTCCTCAATCCTCGGGACAGCCTATGGCTACACCTTC. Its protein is CASSSSILGTAYGYTF.

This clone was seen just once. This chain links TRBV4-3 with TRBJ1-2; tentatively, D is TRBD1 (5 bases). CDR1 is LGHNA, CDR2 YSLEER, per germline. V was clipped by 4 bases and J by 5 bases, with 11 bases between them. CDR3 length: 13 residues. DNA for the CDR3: TGCGCCAGCAGCCCTCGCAGGGAATATGGCTACACCTTC. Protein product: CASSPRREYGYTF.

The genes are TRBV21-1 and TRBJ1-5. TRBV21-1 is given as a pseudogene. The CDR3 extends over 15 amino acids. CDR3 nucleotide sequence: TGTGCCAGCAGCAAAGGACGCCCGGGGAGGCTGCCCCAGCATTTT. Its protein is CASSKGRPGRLPQHF.

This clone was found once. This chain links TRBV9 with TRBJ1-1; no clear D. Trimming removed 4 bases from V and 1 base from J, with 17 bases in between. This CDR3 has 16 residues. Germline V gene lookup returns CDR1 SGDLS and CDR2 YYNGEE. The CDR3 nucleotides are TGTGCCAGCAGCCCCCATCCGACGGTTCGGAACACTGAAGCTTTCTTT. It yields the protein CASSPHPTVRNTEAFF.

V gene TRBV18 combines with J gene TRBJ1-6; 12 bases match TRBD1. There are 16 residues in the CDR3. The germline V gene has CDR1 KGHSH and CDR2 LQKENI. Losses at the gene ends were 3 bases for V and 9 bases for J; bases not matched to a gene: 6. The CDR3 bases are TGTGCCAGCTCACCCACACCGGGACAGGGGGCTTCACCCCTCCACTTT. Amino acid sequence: CASSPTPGQGASPLHF.

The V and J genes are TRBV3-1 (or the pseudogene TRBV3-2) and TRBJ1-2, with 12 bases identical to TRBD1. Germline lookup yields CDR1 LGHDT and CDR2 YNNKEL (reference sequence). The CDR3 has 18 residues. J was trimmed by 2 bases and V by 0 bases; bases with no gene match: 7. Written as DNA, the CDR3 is TGTGCCAGCAGCCAAGATGCGGGACAGGGGGCACTCAACTATGGCTACACCTTC. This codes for CASSQDAGQGALNYGYTF.

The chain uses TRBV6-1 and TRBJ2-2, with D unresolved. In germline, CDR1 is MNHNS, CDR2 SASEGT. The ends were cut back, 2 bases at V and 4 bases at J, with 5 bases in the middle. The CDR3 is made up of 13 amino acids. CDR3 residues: CASSEQITGELFF. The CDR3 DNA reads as TGTGCCAGCAGTGAACAGATCACCGGGGAGCTGTTTTTT.

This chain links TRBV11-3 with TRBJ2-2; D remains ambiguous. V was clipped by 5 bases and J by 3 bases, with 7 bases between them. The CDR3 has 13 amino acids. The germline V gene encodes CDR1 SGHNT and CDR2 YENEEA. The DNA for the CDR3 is TGTGCCAGCAGCCTAATTGACACCGGGGAGCTGTTTTTT. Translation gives CASSLIDTGELFF.

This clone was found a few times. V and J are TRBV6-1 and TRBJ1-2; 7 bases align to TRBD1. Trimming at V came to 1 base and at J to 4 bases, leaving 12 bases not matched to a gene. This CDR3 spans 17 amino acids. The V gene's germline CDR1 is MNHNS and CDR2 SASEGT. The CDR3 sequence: CASSEVPGQISPYGYTF. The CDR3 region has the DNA TGTGCCAGCAGTGAAGTACCGGGACAGATTTCGCCCTATGGCTACACCTTC.

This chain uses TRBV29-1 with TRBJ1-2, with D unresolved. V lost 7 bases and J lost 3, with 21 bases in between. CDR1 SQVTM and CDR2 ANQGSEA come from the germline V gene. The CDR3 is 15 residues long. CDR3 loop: CSGFPPGLRYYGYTF. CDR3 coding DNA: TGCAGCGGGTTCCCGCCTGGGTTAAGATACTATGGCTACACCTTC.